What follows are 19 T cell receptor beta chains derived from one specimen sequenced in a study of shared clonotypes between healthy human individuals. Method: immunoSEQ multiplex PCR; TCRdb's copy keeps in-frame clones and lacks some. The top ten clones hold about 0.37% of a sample with 2 million to 2.5 million clones, about 92% of them seen once. The sequenced sample consisted of naive CD4+ T cells from PBMCs. Subset noted: CD45RA+ positively selected. These receptors were obtained from a man younger than 30 in good health. Some clones in this sample may be carry-over from other donors' samples.

This clone was seen just once. The chain recombines TRBV2 with TRBJ2-5, with D possibly TRBD2 on 5 matching bases. Germline V gives CDR1 SNHLY, CDR2 FYNNEI. V shed 6 bases and J shed 7 bases, with 15 bases lying between them. This CDR3 region has 13 residues. In nucleotides, the CDR3 is TGTGCCAGCAGGACAACTAGTCTCGGGACCCAGTACTTC. Translating it yields CASRTTSLGTQYF.

The V call is TRBV2, the J call TRBJ1-3, with D perhaps matching TRBD1 (5 bases). The V gene lost 2 bases and the J gene lost 2 bases, with 13 bases spanning the gap. Germline CDR1 SNHLY, CDR2 FYNNEI. The length of the CDR3 is 16 residues. The DNA of the CDR3 is TGTGCCAGCAGTGAACGGGGCAGGGAGGCTGGAAACACCATATATTTT. Its protein is CASSERGREAGNTIYF.

This clone appeared a single time. V is TRBV13 and J is TRBJ2-1; a weak D match, TRBD2 (5 bases). V shed 5 bases and J shed 7 bases, with 18 bases lying between them. Germline values: CDR1 PRHDT, CDR2 FYEKMQ (reference sequence). This CDR3 region has 15 residues. In DNA, the CDR3 is TGTGCCAGCAGCCTCCGCGGAGGAGTCTGGAATGAGCAGTTCTTC. Its protein is CASSLRGGVWNEQFF.

The V and J genes are TRBV7-2 and TRBJ2-1; the match to TRBD2 covers 11 bases. The CDR3 covers 16 residues. V trimming: 1 base; J trimming: 10 bases; junction bases outside the gene matches: 9. Germline V gene data show CDR1 as SGHTA and CDR2 as FQGNSA. The CDR3 region has the DNA TGTGCCAGCAGCTTAGTTGGGACTAGCGGTAATATAGAGCAGTTCTTC. Protein: CASSLVGTSGNIEQFF.

The J gene is TRBJ2-3, the V gene TRBV5-4; the D is unclear. V gave up 4 bases and J gave up 4 bases, with 10 bases separating them. The CDR3 covers 13 residues. Germline CDR1 SGHNT, CDR2 YYREEE (reference sequence). CDR3 coding DNA: TGTGCCAGCAGCCCCCGAGCGCCAGATACGCAGTATTTT. Encoded protein: CASSPRAPDTQYF.

The chain uses TRBV4-2 and TRBJ2-1; D ambiguous. Germline V gives CDR1 LGHNA, CDR2 YNFKEQ. The length of the CDR3 is 14 residues. Trimming removed 1 base from V and 4 bases from J, with 8 bases in between. CDR3 sequence reads: CASSQAISYNEQFF. In DNA, the CDR3 is TGTGCCAGCAGCCAAGCGATTAGTTACAATGAGCAGTTCTTC.

The chain links TRBV6-6 to TRBJ1-2, with 10 bases identical to TRBD1. J lost 2 bases, V lost 2 bases, and 2 bases had no gene match. Germline V gives CDR1 MNHNY, CDR2 SVGAGI (reference sequence). The CDR3 is 15 residues long. The CDR3 spells CASSYRDRGNYGYTF. The CDR3 DNA follows: TGTGCCAGCAGTTACCGGGACAGGGGAAACTATGGCTACACCTTC.

The chain recombines TRBV5-1 with TRBJ2-5; D call uncertain. In germline, CDR1 is SGHRS, CDR2 YFSETQ. The V gene lost 4 bases and the J gene lost 5 bases, with 6 bases spanning the gap. CDR3 length: 11 amino acids. The CDR3 sequence: CASSPAETQYF. CDR3 in DNA: TGCGCCAGCAGCCCCGCGGAGACCCAGTACTTC. The variable domain in full, with the rest retrieved from reference TRBV5-1 and TRBJ2-5, is KAGVTQTPRYLIKTRGQQVTLSCSPISGHRSVSWYQQTPGQGLQFLFEYFSETQRNKGNFPGRFSGRQFSNSRSEMNVSTLELGDSALYLCASSPAETQYFGPGTRLLVL.

The chain combines TRBV6-5 with TRBJ1-2; a weak D match, TRBD1 (6 bases). The V end lost 5 bases, the J end lost 4 bases, and 17 bases lay between the germline ends. Per germline, CDR1 MNHEY and CDR2 SVGAGI. This CDR3 region has 15 residues. The CDR3 sequence is CASSPNGRGVYGYTF. The CDR3 DNA reads as TGTGCCAGCAGTCCAAATGGCAGGGGAGTCTATGGCTACACCTTC.

This clone was recorded once. The genes are TRBV5-1 and TRBJ2-1; maybe TRBD1 (5 bases). Germline V gene lookup returns CDR1 SGHRS and CDR2 YFSETQ. V was clipped by 2 bases and J by 9 bases, with 21 bases between them. CDR3 length: 16 residues. CDR3 DNA sequence: TGCGCCAGCAGCTTCAATTTGGGGCCTCGAGATGGTGAGCAGTTCTTC. It translates to CASSFNLGPRDGEQFF.

In its sample, this clone was seen once. The rearrangement links TRBV6-5 to TRBJ2-1; D possibly corresponds to TRBD2 (5 bases). CDR1 is MNHEY and CDR2 is SVGAGI in the germline V gene. CDR3 length: 12 amino acids. Trimming took 8 bases from V and 7 from J, leaving 12 bases between them. The CDR3 sequence: CASEGPGNEQFF. The CDR3 DNA reads TGTGCCAGCGAAGGGCCGGGGAATGAGCAGTTCTTC.

The chain has TRBV10-3 and TRBJ2-1; TRBD2 matches 8 bases. V shed 9 bases, J shed 6 bases, and the junction held 7 bases outside the gene matches. This CDR3 contains 13 residues. Germline V gene sequence: CDR1 ENHRY, CDR2 SYGVKD. Written as DNA, the CDR3 is TGTGCCATGCGGGAGGACGAGACCAATGAGCAGTTCTTC. Protein: CAMREDETNEQFF.

To note about this clone: Germline is not matched at one junction end, which may reflect a read error. The chain uses TRBV7-8 and TRBJ2-5; 7 positions agree with TRBD2. Germline values: CDR1 SGHVS, CDR2 FQNEAQ. The CDR3 covers 13 residues. Here the CDR3 DNA reads TGTGCCAGCGGCTTCGGGGGGATGGAGACCCAGTACTTC. Translating gives CASGFGGMETQYF.

The CDR3 coding sequence is TGTGCCAGCAGTGCCGGGACAGCCCTTGCGGAGACCCAGTACTTC. Protein product: CASSAGTALAETQYF. The rearrangement links TRBV28 to TRBJ2-5; the match to TRBD1 covers 7 bases. The CDR3 length is 15 residues. The V segment lost 5 bases and the J segment 5 bases; nucleotides outside the gene matches: 11. The germline CDR1 and CDR2 sequences are MDHEN and SYDVKM. Variable domain in full (rest from reference TRBV28 and TRBJ2-5): DVKVTQSSRYLVKRTGEKVFLECVQDMDHENMFWYRQDPGLGLRLIYFSYDVKMKEKGDIPEGYSVSREKKERFSLILESASTNQTSMYLCASSAGTALAETQYFGPGTRLLVL.

The chain is built from TRBV5-1 and TRBJ2-7; 10 nucleotides agree with TRBD1. Germline CDR1 reads SGHRS; CDR2 reads YFSETQ. J was trimmed by 5 bases and V by 5 bases; bases with no gene match: 13. CDR3 length equals 16 residues. The CDR3, as DNA: TGCGCCAGCAGACGGGACAGGGGAGTTTCCGACGACGAGCAGTACTTC. Its protein is CASRRDRGVSDDEQYF. Looking up the rest from reference TRBV5-1 and TRBJ2-7 gives the full variable domain: KAGVTQTPRYLIKTRGQQVTLSCSPISGHRSVSWYQQTPGQGLQFLFEYFSETQRNKGNFPGRFSGRQFSNSRSEMNVSTLELGDSALYLCASRRDRGVSDDEQYFGPGTRLTVT.

This clone occurred once. CDR3 DNA: TGTGCCAGCAGCTTCACCGGGACTAGCGGGAGGATGAGGCAGTACTTC. Its translation is CASSFTGTSGRMRQYF. The J gene is TRBJ2-7, the V gene TRBV7-8, with 15 bases matching TRBD2. The CDR3 is 16 residues long. J was trimmed by 9 bases and V by 3 bases; bases with no gene match: 9. Germline CDR1 and CDR2: SGHVS and FQNEAQ.

The chain is built from TRBV5-4 and TRBJ2-3, with 11 bases fitting TRBD1. V lost 4 bases to trimming and J lost 2 bases; unmatched junction nucleotides: 6. CDR1 is SGHNT, CDR2 YYREEE, per germline (reference sequence). CDR3 size: 16 residues. The CDR3 bases are TGTGCCAGCAGCCCCCCTGGACAGGGGGCCACAGATACGCAGTATTTT. Its protein product is CASSPPGQGATDTQYF.

Comment on this clone: Other DNA sequences in this specimen translate into the identical CDR3. This chain connects TRBV4-3 to TRBJ2-6; possibly TRBD2 for D (6 bases). Trimming stripped 3 bases from V and 0 bases from J, with 6 bases between. The CDR3 has 15 residues. The germline CDR1 and CDR2 sequences are LGHNA and YSLEER. CDR3 protein: CASSQEGSGANVLTF. The CDR3 DNA is TGCGCCAGCAGCCAGGAGGGCTCTGGGGCCAACGTCCTGACTTTC.

This sequence joins TRBV6-4 and TRBJ2-7; TRBD1 aligns across 8 bases. V lost 7 bases, J lost 0 bases, and 11 bases stayed unmatched. Germline V gene data show CDR1 as MRHNA and CDR2 as SNTAGT. This CDR3 has 16 amino acids. The CDR3 reads CASKTGANSCSYEQYF. CDR3 coding DNA: TGTGCCAGCAAGACAGGGGCCAACTCTTGCTCCTACGAGCAGTACTTC.